The clone carrying this T cell receptor (beta chain) was recorded only once. Profiled with immunoSEQ multiplex PCR; TCRdb holds only in-frame clones, not every one. The table shows hundreds of thousands of clones, with 70% to 90% occurring only once. The data belong to a study of shared T cell receptors in the human thymus. The CDR3 runs to 19 residues. Germline lookup yields CDR1 MDHEN and CDR2 SYDVKM. J gave up 2 bases and V 1 base, and 10 bases lay outside the gene matches. These data were also reused for a study on human thymus T cells. From that second work: Thymic and blood repertoires seemed to show skewed V and J gene use.

This clonotype was obtained from a boy under two years old with a congenital heart defect. The rearrangement joins TRBV28 to TRBJ2-7, with 14 bases aligning to TRBD2. What was sequenced was thymocytes. CDR3 protein: CASSLYQGLAGEVPYEQYF. In DNA, the CDR3 is TGTGCCAGCAGTTTATACCAGGGACTAGCGGGAGAAGTTCCCTACGAGCAGTACTTC.